Here is one T cell receptor (beta chain) with its context. Its target is unknown. The data were obtained in a study of T cell responses to AZD1222 COVID-19 vaccine. Findings and limits, study-wide: Clonal diversity was possibly underestimated, and the donors were mostly white British, with more females. Spike-specific TCRs gained breadth and depth after people received two AZD1222 doses. Reportedly, nearly half of unique spike TCRs recognized epitopes outside B.1.351/B.1.1.7 mutations.

Germline CDR1 SGHTA, CDR2 FQGTGA. The CDR3 has 16 amino acids. Trimming took off 0 bases at V and 5 bases at J, with 13 bases between the two ends. This table comes from immunoSEQ multiplex PCR, and its TCRdb copy is limited to in-frame clones, with some not included. The sample consists of 100,000 to 150,000 clones, roughly 91% of them appearing once. This receptor was obtained from an adult in good health. The gene calls are TRBV7-3 and TRBJ2-2, with D perhaps matching TRBD2 (5 bases). The sample in question was peripheral blood, obtained on day 0 of MenACWY control vaccination. The CDR3 bases are TGTGCCAGCAGCTTAACCTCGAGCCGAGGGACCGGGGAGCTGTTTTTT. It translates to CASSLTSSRGTGELFF.